This entry lists 10 T cell receptor beta chains sequenced from one sample in a study of T cell responses to AZD1222 COVID-19 vaccine. The repertoire was sequenced with immunoSEQ multiplex PCR; TCRdb's copy has only in-frame clones and lacks some. The profile shows about 140,000 clones, 70% to 90% of them singletons. Specimen: peripheral blood, collected on day 0 of AZD1222 vaccination. Receptors originate from an adult in good health.

The chain recombines TRBV5-4 with TRBJ2-2, with 9 bases that match TRBD2. The J segment lost 5 bases and the V segment lost 1 base, leaving 3 bases of the junction unmatched. CDR1 is SGHNT and CDR2 is YYREEE in the germline V gene (reference sequence). The CDR3 is 15 amino acids. CDR3 coding DNA: TGTGCCAGCAGCTTGCGCAGCGGGGGGACCGGGGAGCTGTTTTTT. It specifies CASSLRSGGTGELFF.

The chain uses TRBV2 and TRBJ1-1, with D tentatively TRBD1 (5 bases). V was pared by 7 bases and J by 0 bases, with 12 bases between. Per the germline V gene, CDR1 is SNHLY and CDR2 is FYNNEI. The CDR3 consists of 14 residues. The chain's CDR3 is CASTRQSMNTEAFF. Here the CDR3 DNA reads TGTGCCAGCACAAGACAGAGCATGAACACTGAAGCTTTCTTT.

The CDR3 here is CASSFHTQGALAGYTF. The CDR3, as DNA: TGTGCCAGCAGCTTTCATACTCAGGGGGCGCTTGCTGGCTACACCTTC. The chain uses TRBV11-2 and TRBJ1-2; 8 nucleotides line up with TRBD1. The CDR3 has 16 residues. Losses at the gene ends were 3 bases for V and 7 bases for J; bases not matched to a gene: 13. Germline V gene lookup returns CDR1 SGHAT and CDR2 FQNNGV.

The chain has TRBV4-1 and TRBJ2-3, with D tentatively TRBD2 (6 bases). Germline V lookup: CDR1 MGHRA, CDR2 YSYEKL. V lost 1 base, J lost 6 bases, and 14 bases lay in between. The CDR3 has 15 residues. This CDR3 is CASSQVILALDTQYF. Here the CDR3 DNA reads TGCGCCAGCAGCCAAGTAATTCTAGCGTTGGATACGCAGTATTTT.

This chain uses TRBV30 with TRBJ2-7; maybe TRBD1 (6 bases). The germline V gene encodes CDR1 GTSNPN and CDR2 SVGIG (reference sequence). The CDR3 is 13 residues long. Trimming took 0 bases from V and 7 from J, leaving 13 bases between them. CDR3 sequence: CAWSVWGREEQYF. The CDR3 DNA follows: TGTGCCTGGAGTGTCTGGGGGCGAGAGGAGCAGTACTTC.

This chain links TRBV15 with TRBJ2-5; perhaps TRBD2 as D (6 bases). The CDR3 extends over 13 amino acids. Trimming pared 1 base from V and 3 bases from J, leaving 6 bases between. The germline CDR1 and CDR2 sequences are LNHNV and YYDKDF (reference sequence). The CDR3 reads CATSRAGEETQYF. CDR3 bases: TGTGCCACCAGCAGAGCGGGAGAAGAGACCCAGTACTTC.

V usage is TRBV6-5 and J usage is TRBJ1-2; 7 bases line up with TRBD1. Germline V gives CDR1 MNHEY, CDR2 SVGAGI. The CDR3 is made up of 15 amino acids. Unmatched junction bases numbered 7, after V lost 0 bases and J lost 6 bases. CDR3 DNA: TGTGCCAGCAGTTACTCGAAGGGGGCGGGCAATGGCTACACCTTC. Residues: CASSYSKGAGNGYTF.

J is TRBJ2-7 and V is TRBV6-2 or TRBV6-3, with 13 bases aligning to TRBD2. The germline CDR1 and CDR2 sequences are MNHEY and SVGEGT. The V and J ends lost 2 bases and 2 bases, in that order; junction bases with no gene match: 6. This CDR3 spans 17 amino acids. The chain's CDR3 is CASSYPPGLAGTYEQYF. CDR3 nucleotides: TGTGCCAGCAGTTACCCACCGGGACTAGCGGGGACCTACGAGCAGTACTTC.

To note about this clone: The junction departs from germline at one end; a sequencing error may be responsible. The rearrangement uses TRBV6-2 or TRBV6-3 and TRBJ1-1, with 7 bases matching TRBD1. Germline V gives CDR1 MNHEY, CDR2 SVGEGT. CDR3 length equals 13 residues. Written as DNA, the CDR3 is TGTGCCAGCACTTACTCAGGGGGGACTGAAGCTTTCTTT. Protein product: CASTYSGGTEAFF.

This sequence joins TRBV28 and TRBJ1-4; 7 nucleotides line up with TRBD1. J was trimmed by 3 bases and V by 10 bases; bases with no gene match: 11. CDR3 length equals 15 residues. Germline V lookup: CDR1 MDHEN, CDR2 SYDVKM. CDR3 nucleotides: TGTGCCACCTTTTCACAGGGGCGGGCTAATGAAAAACTGTTTTTT. Translation: CATFSQGRANEKLFF.